This T cell receptor (beta chain) is from a study of OX40 agonist ivuxolimab in advanced cancers. Across the study: Of the patients, three showed partial responses, one with hepatocellular carcinoma and two with cutaneous melanoma.

Trimming took off 10 bases at V and 6 bases at J, with 28 bases between the two ends. Germline V gives CDR1 LNHNV, CDR2 YYDKDF (reference sequence). This CDR3 is built from 17 residues. Study-wide findings and caveats: Antigen specificity remained undetermined for the expanded peripheral T cells. Among the least clonally expanded were partial responders at 0.1-3.0 mg/kg.

For this clone: The antigen is undetermined.

Generated by immunoSEQ multiplex PCR, the TCRdb table keeps only in-frame clones and is missing some. This table holds around 77,000 clones, just over 90% found once. The TCR was taken from an adult with an advanced solid tumor such as melanoma, head and neck, liver or kidney cancer. This chain uses TRBV15 with TRBJ1-3; tentative D call: TRBD1 (6 bases). The sample consisted of CD4+ or CD8+ T cells sorted from blood, taken in a trial of the OX40 agonist ivuxolimab. The CDR3 sequence is CAIGNPGTRSFLNTIYF. CDR3 nucleotide sequence: TGTGCCATCGGAAACCCCGGGACACGGAGCTTTCTAAACACCATATATTTT. The whole variable domain, remainder taken from reference TRBV15 and TRBJ1-3, is DAMVIQNPRYQVTQFGKPVTLSCSQTLNHNVMYWYQQKSSQAPKLLFHYYDKDFNNEADTPDNFQSRRPNTSFCFLDIRSPGLGDTAMYLCAIGNPGTRSFLNTIYFGEGSWLTVV.